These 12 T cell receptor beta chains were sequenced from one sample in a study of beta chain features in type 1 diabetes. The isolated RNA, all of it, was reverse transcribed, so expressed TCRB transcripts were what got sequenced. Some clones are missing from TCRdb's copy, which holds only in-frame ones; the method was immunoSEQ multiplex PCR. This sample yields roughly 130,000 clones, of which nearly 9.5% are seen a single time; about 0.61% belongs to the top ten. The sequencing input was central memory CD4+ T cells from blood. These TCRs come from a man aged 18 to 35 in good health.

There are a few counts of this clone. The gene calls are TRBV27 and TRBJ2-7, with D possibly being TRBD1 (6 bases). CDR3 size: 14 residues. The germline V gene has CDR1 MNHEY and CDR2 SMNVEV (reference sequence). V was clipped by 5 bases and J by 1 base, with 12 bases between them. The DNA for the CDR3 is TGTGCCAGCAGTCTTGTCAGGGGTTCCTACGAGCAGTACTTC. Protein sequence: CASSLVRGSYEQYF.

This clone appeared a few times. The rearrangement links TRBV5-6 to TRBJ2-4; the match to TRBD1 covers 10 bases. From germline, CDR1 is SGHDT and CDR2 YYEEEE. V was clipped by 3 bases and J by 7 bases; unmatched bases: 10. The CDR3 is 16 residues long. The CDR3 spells CASSSEGQGRWNIQYF. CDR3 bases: TGTGCCAGCAGCTCAGAGGGACAGGGGCGCTGGAACATTCAGTACTTC. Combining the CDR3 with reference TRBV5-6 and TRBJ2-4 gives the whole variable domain DAGVTQSPTHLIKTRGQQVTLRCSPKSGHDTVSWYQQALGQGPQFIFQYYEEEERQRGNFPDRFSGHQFPNYSSELNVNALLLGDSALYLCASSSEGQGRWNIQYFGAGTRLSVL.

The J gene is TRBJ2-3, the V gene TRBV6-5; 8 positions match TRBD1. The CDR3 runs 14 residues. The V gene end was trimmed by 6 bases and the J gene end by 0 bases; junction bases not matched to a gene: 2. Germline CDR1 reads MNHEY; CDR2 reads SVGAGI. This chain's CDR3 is CASRTGVSTDTQYF. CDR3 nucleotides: TGTGCCAGCAGGACAGGGGTTAGCACAGATACGCAGTATTTT.

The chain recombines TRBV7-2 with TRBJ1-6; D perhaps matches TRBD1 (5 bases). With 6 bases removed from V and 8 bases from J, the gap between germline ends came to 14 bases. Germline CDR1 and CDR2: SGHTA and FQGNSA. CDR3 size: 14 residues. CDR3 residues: CASRAPGLYSPLHF. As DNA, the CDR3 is TGTGCCAGCAGGGCACCGGGACTTTATTCACCCCTCCACTTT.

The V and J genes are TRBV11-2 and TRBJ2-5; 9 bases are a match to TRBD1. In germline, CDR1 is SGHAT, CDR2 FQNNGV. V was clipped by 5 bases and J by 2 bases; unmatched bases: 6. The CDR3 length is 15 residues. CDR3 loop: CASSHLDRGQETQYF. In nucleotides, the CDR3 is TGTGCCAGCAGCCATCTGGACAGGGGTCAAGAGACCCAGTACTTC.

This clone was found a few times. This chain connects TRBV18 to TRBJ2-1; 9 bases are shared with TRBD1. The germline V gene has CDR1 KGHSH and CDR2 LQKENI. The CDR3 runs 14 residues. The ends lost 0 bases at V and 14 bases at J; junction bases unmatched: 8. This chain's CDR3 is CASSPPIQGASKFF. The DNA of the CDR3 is TGTGCCAGCTCACCACCAATACAGGGGGCCTCTAAGTTCTTC.

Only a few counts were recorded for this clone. The CDR3 nucleotides read TGTGCCAGCTCACAGGACACCAACGAGCAGTACTTC. Amino acid sequence: CASSQDTNEQYF. The chain is built from TRBV18 and TRBJ2-5, with D tentatively TRBD1 (5 bases). The assigned J gene may be wrong: the sequence end matches TRBJ2-7 better. CDR3 length: 12 amino acids. Germline V lookup: CDR1 KGHSH, CDR2 LQKENI.

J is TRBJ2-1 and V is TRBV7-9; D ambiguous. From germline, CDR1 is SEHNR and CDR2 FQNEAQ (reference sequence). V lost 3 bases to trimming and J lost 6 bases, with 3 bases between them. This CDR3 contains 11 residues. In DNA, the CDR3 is TGTGCCAGCAGCTTGGCCAATGAGCAGTTCTTC. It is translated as CASSLANEQFF.

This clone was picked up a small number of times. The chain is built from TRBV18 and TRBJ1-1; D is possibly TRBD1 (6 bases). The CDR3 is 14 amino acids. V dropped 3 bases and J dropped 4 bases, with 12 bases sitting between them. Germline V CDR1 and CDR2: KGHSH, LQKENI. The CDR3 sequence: CASSPFPGVTEAFF. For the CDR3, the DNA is TGTGCCAGCTCACCCTTCCCAGGGGTCACTGAAGCTTTCTTT.

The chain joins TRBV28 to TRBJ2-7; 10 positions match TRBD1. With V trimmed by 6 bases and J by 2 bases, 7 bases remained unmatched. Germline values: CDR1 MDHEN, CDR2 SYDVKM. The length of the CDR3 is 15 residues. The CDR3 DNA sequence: TGTGCCAGCAGCTCCCCCGGGACAGGGGCCTACGAGCAGTACTTC. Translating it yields CASSSPGTGAYEQYF.

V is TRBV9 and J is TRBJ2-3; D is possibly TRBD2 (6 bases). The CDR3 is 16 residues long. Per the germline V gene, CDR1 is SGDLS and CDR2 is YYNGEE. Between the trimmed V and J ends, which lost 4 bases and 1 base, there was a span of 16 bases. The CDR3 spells CASSKRLGGGTDTQYF. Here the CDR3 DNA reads TGTGCCAGCAGCAAAAGACTAGGAGGGGGCACAGATACGCAGTATTTT.

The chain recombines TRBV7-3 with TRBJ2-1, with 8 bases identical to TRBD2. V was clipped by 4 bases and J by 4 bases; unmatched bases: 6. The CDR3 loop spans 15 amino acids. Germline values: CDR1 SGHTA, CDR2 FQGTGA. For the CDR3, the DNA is TGTGCCAGCAGCTCCTCAGCGGGGGAGTACAATGAGCAGTTCTTC. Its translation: CASSSSAGEYNEQFF.